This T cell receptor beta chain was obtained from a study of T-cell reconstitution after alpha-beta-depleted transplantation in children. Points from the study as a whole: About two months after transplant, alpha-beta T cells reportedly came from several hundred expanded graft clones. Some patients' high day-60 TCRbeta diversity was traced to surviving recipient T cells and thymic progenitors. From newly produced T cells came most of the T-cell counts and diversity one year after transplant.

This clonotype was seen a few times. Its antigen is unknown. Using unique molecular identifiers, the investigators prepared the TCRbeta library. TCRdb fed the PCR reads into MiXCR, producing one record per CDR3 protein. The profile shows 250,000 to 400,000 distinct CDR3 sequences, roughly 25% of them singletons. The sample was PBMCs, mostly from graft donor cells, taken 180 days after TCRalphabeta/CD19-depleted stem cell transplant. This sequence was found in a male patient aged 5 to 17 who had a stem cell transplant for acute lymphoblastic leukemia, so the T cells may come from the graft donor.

This chain's CDR3 is CASSLAAGPNTEAFF. The CDR3 nucleotides read TGTGCCAGCAGCTTAGCCGCAGGACCGAACACTGAAGCTTTCTTT. The chain carries TRBV7-2 and TRBJ1-1; D remains ambiguous. V was pared by 0 bases and J by 1 base, with 9 bases between. The CDR3 is made up of 15 amino acids. Germline lookup yields CDR1 SGHTA and CDR2 FQGNSA.